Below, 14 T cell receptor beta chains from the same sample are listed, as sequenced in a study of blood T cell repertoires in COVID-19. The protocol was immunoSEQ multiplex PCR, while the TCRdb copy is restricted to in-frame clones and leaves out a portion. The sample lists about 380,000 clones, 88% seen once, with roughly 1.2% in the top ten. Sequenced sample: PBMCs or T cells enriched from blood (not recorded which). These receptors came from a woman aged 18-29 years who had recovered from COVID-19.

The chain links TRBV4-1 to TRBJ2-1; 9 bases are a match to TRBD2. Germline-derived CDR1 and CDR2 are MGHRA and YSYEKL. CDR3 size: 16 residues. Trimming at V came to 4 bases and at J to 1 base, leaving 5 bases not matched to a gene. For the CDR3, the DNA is TGCGCCAGCAGCCCGGCCAGCGGGGGGTCCTACAATGAGCAGTTCTTC. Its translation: CASSPASGGSYNEQFF.

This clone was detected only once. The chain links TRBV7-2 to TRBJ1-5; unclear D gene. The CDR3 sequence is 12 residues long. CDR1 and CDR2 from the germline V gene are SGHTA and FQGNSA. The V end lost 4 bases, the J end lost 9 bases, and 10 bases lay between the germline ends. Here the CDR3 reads CASSSRGGPQHF. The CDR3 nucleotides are TGTGCCAGCAGCTCCCGAGGAGGGCCCCAGCATTTT.

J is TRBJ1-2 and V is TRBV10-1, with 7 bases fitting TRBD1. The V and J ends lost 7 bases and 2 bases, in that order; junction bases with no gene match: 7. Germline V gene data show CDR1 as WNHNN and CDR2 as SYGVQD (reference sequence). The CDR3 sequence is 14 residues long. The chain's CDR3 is CASTKNRGNYGYTF. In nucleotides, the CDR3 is TGCGCCAGCACCAAAAACAGGGGAAACTATGGCTACACCTTC.

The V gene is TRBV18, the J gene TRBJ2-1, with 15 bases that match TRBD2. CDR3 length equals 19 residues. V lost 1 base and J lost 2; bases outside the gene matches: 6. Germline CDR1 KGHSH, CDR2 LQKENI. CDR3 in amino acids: CASSPRRTSGGATYNEQFF. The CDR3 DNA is TGTGCCAGCTCACCACGGCGGACTAGCGGGGGGGCTACCTACAATGAGCAGTTCTTC.

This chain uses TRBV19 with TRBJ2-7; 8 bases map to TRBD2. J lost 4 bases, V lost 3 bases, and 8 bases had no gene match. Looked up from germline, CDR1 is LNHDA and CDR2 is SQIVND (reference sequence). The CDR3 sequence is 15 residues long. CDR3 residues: CASSIDAGGYYEQYF. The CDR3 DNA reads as TGTGCCAGTAGTATCGACGCGGGGGGCTATTACGAGCAGTACTTC.

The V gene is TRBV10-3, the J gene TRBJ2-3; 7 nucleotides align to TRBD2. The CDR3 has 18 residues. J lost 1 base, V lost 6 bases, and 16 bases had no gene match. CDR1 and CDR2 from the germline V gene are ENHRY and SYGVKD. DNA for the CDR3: TGTGCCATCAGCAGGATAGCACAGACTAGCTCGGGCACAGATACGCAGTATTTT. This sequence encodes CAISRIAQTSSGTDTQYF.

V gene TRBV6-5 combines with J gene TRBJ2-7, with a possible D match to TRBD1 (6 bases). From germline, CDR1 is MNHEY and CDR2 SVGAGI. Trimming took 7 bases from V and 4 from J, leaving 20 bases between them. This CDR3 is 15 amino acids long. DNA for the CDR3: TGTGCCAGCATACGGCCGATGGGGGCTAGATACGAGCAGTACTTC. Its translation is CASIRPMGARYEQYF.

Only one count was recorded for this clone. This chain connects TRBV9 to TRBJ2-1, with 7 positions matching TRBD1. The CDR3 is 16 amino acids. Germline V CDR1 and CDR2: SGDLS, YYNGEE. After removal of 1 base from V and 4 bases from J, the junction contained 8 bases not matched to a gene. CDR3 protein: CASSVSIDRDYNEQFF. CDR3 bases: TGTGCCAGCAGCGTAAGTATCGACAGGGATTACAATGAGCAGTTCTTC.

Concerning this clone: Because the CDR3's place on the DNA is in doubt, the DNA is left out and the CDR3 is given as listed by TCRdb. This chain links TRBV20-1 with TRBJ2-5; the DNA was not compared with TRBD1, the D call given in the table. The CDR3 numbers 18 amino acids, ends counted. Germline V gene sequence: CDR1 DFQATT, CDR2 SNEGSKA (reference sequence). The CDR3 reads CSASGVFRQGGFLETQYF.

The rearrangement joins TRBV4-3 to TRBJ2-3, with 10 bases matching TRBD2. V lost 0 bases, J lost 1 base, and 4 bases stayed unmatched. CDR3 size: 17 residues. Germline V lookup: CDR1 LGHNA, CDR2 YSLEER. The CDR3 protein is CASSQDISGGGTDTQYF. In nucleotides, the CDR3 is TGCGCCAGCAGCCAAGATATAAGCGGGGGGGGCACAGATACGCAGTATTTT.

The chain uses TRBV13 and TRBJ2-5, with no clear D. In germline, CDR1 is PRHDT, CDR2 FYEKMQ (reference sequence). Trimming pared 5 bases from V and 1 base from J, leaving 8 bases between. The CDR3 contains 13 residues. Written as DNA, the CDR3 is TGTGCCAGCAGCCCACACAGCCAAGAGACCCAGTACTTC. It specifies CASSPHSQETQYF.

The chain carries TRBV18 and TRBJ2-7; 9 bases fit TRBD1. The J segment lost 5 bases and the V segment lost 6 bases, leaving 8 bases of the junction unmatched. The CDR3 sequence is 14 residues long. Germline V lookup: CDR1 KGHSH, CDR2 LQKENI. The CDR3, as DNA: TGTGCCAGCTCTCCCGGGACAGGGCTCCACGAGCAGTACTTC. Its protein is CASSPGTGLHEQYF.

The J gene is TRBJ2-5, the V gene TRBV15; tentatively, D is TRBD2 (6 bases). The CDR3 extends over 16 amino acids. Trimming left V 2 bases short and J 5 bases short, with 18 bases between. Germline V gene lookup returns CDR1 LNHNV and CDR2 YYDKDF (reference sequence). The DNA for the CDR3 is TGTGCCACCAGCAGAACGAGGGACTTGCTTAGGGAGACCCAGTACTTC. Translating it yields CATSRTRDLLRETQYF.

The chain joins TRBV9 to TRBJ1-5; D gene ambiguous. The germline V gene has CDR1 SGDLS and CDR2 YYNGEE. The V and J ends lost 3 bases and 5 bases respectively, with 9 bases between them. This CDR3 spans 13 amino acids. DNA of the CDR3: TGTGCCAGCAGCGAAGGTGAGGATCAGCCCCAGCATTTT. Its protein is CASSEGEDQPQHF.